The 11 T cell receptor beta chains below all came from one sample that was sequenced in a study of T cells in Graves' hyperthyroidism and ophthalmopathy. Regions amplified from RNA transcripts were the TCR beta CDR3 regions. First-round RT-PCR of the TCR CDR3 relied on the HTBI primer set. MiXCR was run by TCRdb on the multiplex PCR reads, yielding one entry per CDR3 protein. The sample shows more than 500,000 distinct CDR3 sequences, 15% to 20% of them seen only once. The sample taken for sequencing was blood. The origin of the receptors is a woman in her twenties or thirties with Graves' hyperthyroidism.

This chain links TRBV20-1 with TRBJ2-1, with 7 bases fitting TRBD2. The CDR3 sequence is 18 residues long. V lost 1 base, J lost 10 bases, and 22 bases stayed unmatched. Germline lookup yields CDR1 DFQATT and CDR2 SNEGSKA (reference sequence). The CDR3 protein is CSARVYSLRSGANLEQFF. CDR3 sequence (DNA): TGCAGTGCTAGAGTGTATTCCCTTAGAAGCGGGGCCAATCTCGAGCAGTTCTTC.

This clonotype was picked up a small number of times. This rearrangement joins TRBV18 to TRBJ2-1; D tentatively fits TRBD1 or TRBD2 (6 bases each). The V end lost 2 bases, the J end lost 8 bases, and 10 bases lay between the germline ends. This CDR3 has 13 residues. CDR1 and CDR2 (germline): KGHSH, LQKENI. As DNA, the CDR3 is TGTGCCAGCTCACCAGGAGGGGGTGATGAGCAGTTCTTC. Encoded protein: CASSPGGGDEQFF.

This clonotype was seen only a few times. The chain employs TRBV28 and TRBJ2-7; D unclear. CDR1 is MDHEN and CDR2 is SYDVKM in the germline V gene. The V gene lost 6 bases and the J gene lost 3 bases, with 12 bases spanning the gap. This CDR3 has 13 residues. The CDR3 sequence is CASRKGPLYEQYF. In DNA form, the CDR3 reads TGTGCCAGCAGAAAGGGTCCCCTCTACGAGCAGTACTTC.

This clonotype occurred many times. This chain connects TRBV28 to TRBJ2-1; D is unresolved. This CDR3 is built from 12 residues. The germline V gene has CDR1 MDHEN and CDR2 SYDVKM. Trimming removed 5 bases from V and 7 bases from J, with 9 bases in between. The CDR3 DNA is TGTGCCAGCAGTACAGTGCTGAATGAGCAGTTCTTC. Its translation is CASSTVLNEQFF.

At least ten counts were recorded for this clonotype. The rearrangement joins TRBV12-3 or TRBV12-4 to TRBJ2-7; TRBD1 aligns across 9 bases. V gave up 5 bases and J gave up 5 bases; unmatched junction bases: 13. The CDR3 has 16 amino acids. CDR3 in amino acids: CASSANTGGVRNEQYF. The CDR3 bases are TGTGCCAGCAGTGCGAACACAGGGGGCGTTAGGAACGAGCAGTACTTC.

This clonotype was seen repeatedly, ten times or more. This rearrangement joins TRBV12-3 or TRBV12-4 to TRBJ1-2; tentatively, D is TRBD1 (6 bases). CDR3 length: 13 amino acids. The germline V and J ends were trimmed by 6 bases and 7 bases, with 15 bases remaining between them. CDR3 coding DNA: TGTGCCAGCAGGCGGGACATACGAGCTGGCTACACCTTC. As protein: CASRRDIRAGYTF.

This clonotype was counted ten times or more. The rearrangement uses TRBV30 and TRBJ2-7; D is possibly TRBD2 (5 bases). Trimming took off 5 bases at V and 0 bases at J, with 5 bases between the two ends. The CDR3 is 11 residues long. Germline CDR1 reads GTSNPN; CDR2 reads SVGIG (reference sequence). The CDR3 spells CAWGSSYEQYF. The CDR3, as DNA: TGTGCCTGGGGGAGCTCCTACGAGCAGTACTTC.

This clonotype was counted many times. The chain carries TRBV13 and TRBJ2-1, with a tentative D call TRBD2 (6 bases). The CDR3 has 17 amino acids. V lost 0 bases and J lost 4, with 16 bases in between. Germline assignment: CDR1 PRHDT and CDR2 FYEKMQ (reference sequence). CDR3 coding DNA: TGTGCCAGCAGCTTAGGGGGGGACTCATTATCTTACAATGAGCAGTTCTTC. Translation: CASSLGGDSLSYNEQFF.

The chain couples TRBV18 to TRBJ2-5; no clear D. V was trimmed by 5 bases and J by 4 bases, leaving 14 bases between them. The CDR3 runs 14 residues. Looked up from germline, CDR1 is KGHSH and CDR2 is LQKENI. The CDR3 loop reads CASSSVRLRETQYF. Here the CDR3 DNA reads TGTGCCAGCTCATCAGTCAGGTTAAGAGAGACCCAGTACTTC. Full variable domain (missing parts from reference TRBV18 and TRBJ2-5): NAGVMQNPRHLVRRRGQEARLRCSPMKGHSHVYWYRQLPEEGLKFMVYLQKENIIDESGMPKERFSAEFPKEGPSILRIQQVVRGDSAAYFCASSSVRLRETQYFGPGTRLLVL.

The sample holds a few counts of this clonotype. The chain employs TRBV10-3 and TRBJ2-7; D is uncertain. V lost 2 bases to trimming and J lost 3 bases, with 5 bases between them. CDR3 length: 12 residues. Germline CDR1 is ENHRY and CDR2 is SYGVKD. CDR3 nucleotides: TGTGCCATCAGTGAGAATAACTACGAGCAGTACTTC. Its protein is CAISENNYEQYF.

This clonotype was seen ten or more times. This rearrangement joins TRBV28 to TRBJ1-1; D unresolved. With 1 base removed from V and 10 bases from J, the gap between germline ends came to 13 bases. CDR1 is MDHEN, CDR2 SYDVKM, per germline. The CDR3 is made up of 13 amino acids. The CDR3 DNA sequence: TGTGCCAGCAGTTTATTCGGCCACTTCGGAGCTTTCTTT. It encodes CASSLFGHFGAFF.